This record looks at one T cell receptor beta chain sequence and its context. Per the study methods: Researchers report that nucleated cell counts were estimated from reference gene primer amplification. The method was immunoSEQ multiplex PCR; TCRdb's version includes in-frame clones alone and lacks a portion of them. V and J calls and clone size are those listed in that table; D and trimming were worked out from the DNA. The repertoire holds over 35,000 clones, about 83% seen once, with 2% in the top ten. This sample is part of a study of blood T cell repertoires in COVID-19. Across the study: Samples taken during acute and convalescent COVID-19 were collected in the United States, Italy and Spain. The analysed material was cDNA or gDNA that came from T cells, B-cell-depleted T cells, or PBMCs.

Sequenced: peripheral blood. The sequence was obtained from a man in his fifties or sixties with active COVID-19.

The CDR3 nucleotides are TGTGCCAGCAGCTTGGTTGGACAGCCCAATCAGCCCCAGCATTTT. This encodes CASSLVGQPNQPQHF. This sequence joins TRBV5-5 and TRBJ1-5, with D tentatively TRBD1 (6 bases). The germline V gene has CDR1 SGHKS and CDR2 YYEKEE (reference sequence). The V end lost 0 bases, the J end lost 3 bases, and 10 bases lay between the germline ends. The length of the CDR3 is 15 residues.